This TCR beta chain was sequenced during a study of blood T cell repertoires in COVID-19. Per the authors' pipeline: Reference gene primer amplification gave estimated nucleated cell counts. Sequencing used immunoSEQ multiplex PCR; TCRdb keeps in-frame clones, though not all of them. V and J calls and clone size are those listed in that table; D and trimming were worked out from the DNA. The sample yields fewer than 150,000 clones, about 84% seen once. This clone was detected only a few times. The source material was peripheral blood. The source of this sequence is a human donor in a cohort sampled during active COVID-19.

CDR3 in amino acids: CASSYTGTGELFF. For the CDR3, the DNA is TGTGCCAGCAGTTACACCGGGACCGGGGAGCTGTTTTTT. This chain connects TRBV6-5 to TRBJ2-2; D unresolved. The germline V and J ends were trimmed by 2 bases and 5 bases, with 6 bases remaining between them. CDR3 length: 13 amino acids. Germline values: CDR1 MNHEY, CDR2 SVGAGI.